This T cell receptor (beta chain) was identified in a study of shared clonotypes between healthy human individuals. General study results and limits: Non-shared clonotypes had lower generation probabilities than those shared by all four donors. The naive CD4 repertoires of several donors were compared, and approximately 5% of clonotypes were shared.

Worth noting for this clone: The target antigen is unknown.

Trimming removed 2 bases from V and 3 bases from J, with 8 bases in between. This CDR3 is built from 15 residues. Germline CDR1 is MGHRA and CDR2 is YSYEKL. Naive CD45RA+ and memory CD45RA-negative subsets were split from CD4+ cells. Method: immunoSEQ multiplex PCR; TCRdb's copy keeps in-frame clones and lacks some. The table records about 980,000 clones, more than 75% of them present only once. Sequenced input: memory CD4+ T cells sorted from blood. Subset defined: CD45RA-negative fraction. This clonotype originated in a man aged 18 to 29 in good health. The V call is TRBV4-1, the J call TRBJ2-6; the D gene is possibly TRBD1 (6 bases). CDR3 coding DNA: TGCGCCAGCAGCCAACCAGGGGTTGGGGCCAACGTCCTGACTTTC. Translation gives CASSQPGVGANVLTF.